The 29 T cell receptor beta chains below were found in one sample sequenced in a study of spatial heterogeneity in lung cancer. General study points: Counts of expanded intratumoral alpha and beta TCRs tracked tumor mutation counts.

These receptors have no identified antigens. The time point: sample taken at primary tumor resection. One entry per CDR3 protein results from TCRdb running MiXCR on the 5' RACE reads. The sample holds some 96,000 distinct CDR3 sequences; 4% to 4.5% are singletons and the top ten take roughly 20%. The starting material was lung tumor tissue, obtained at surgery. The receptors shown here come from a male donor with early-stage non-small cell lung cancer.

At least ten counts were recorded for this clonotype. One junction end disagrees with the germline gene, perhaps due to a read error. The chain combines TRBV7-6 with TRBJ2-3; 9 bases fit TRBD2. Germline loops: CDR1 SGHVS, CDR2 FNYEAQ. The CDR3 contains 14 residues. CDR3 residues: CASRPGTSKDTQYF. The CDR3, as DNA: TGTGCCAGCAGGCCCGGGACTAGCAAAGATACGCAGTATTTT.

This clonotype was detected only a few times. In DNA form, the CDR3 reads TGTGCCAGCAGTCTAGGAGTCGGCTCCTACGAGCAGTACTTC. Translation: CASSLGVGSYEQYF. The genes are TRBV7-6 and TRBJ2-7; D not certain. V lost 6 bases and J lost 0, with 12 bases in between. Germline V CDR1 and CDR2: SGHVS, FNYEAQ. This CDR3 comprises 14 residues.

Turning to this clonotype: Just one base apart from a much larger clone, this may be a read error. CDR3 coding DNA: TGTGCCCGCGCTAAGGGACAGGGGCTATACGAGCAGTACTTC. Translated: CARAKGQGLYEQYF. The chain carries TRBV27 and TRBJ2-7, with TRBD1 matching 10 bases. Germline loops: CDR1 MNHEY, CDR2 SMNVEV (reference sequence). The length of the CDR3 is 14 residues. V was clipped by 11 bases and J by 4 bases; unmatched bases: 11.

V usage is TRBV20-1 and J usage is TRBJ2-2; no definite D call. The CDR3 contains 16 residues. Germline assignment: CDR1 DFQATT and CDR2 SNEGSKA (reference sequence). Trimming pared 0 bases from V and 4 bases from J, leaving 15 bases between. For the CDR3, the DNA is TGCAGTGCTAGAGAACTGGGCAGCCCGGGCACCGGGGAGCTGTTTTTT. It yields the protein CSARELGSPGTGELFF.

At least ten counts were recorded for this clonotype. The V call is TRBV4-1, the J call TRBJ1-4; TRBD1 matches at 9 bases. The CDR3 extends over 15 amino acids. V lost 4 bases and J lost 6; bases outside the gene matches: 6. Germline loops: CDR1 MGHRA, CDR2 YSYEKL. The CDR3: CASSRNDRGDEKLFF. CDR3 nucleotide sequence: TGCGCCAGCAGCCGAAACGACAGGGGGGATGAAAAACTGTTTTTT.

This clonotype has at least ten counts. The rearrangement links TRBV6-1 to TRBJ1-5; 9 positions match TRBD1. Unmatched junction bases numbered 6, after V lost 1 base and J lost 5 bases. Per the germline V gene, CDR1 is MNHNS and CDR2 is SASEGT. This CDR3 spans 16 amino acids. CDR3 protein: CASSEEGGQGHQPQHF. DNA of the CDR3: TGTGCCAGCAGTGAAGAGGGAGGACAGGGGCATCAGCCCCAGCATTTT.

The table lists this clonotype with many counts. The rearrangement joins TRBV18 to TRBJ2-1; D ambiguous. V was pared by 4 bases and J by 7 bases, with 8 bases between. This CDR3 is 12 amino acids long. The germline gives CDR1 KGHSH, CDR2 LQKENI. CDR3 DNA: TGTGCCAGCTCACTACCCCGGAATGAGCAGTTCTTC. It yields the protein CASSLPRNEQFF. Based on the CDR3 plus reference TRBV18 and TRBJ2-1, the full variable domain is NAGVMQNPRHLVRRRGQEARLRCSPMKGHSHVYWYRQLPEEGLKFMVYLQKENIIDESGMPKERFSAEFPKEGPSILRIQQVVRGDSAAYFCASSLPRNEQFFGPGTRLTVL.

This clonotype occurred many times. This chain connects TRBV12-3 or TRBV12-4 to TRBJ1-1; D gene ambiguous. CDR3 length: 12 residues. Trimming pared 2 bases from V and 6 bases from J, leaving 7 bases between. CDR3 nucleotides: TGTGCCAGCAGTTTACAAGGGTCTGAAGCTTTCTTT. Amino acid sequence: CASSLQGSEAFF.

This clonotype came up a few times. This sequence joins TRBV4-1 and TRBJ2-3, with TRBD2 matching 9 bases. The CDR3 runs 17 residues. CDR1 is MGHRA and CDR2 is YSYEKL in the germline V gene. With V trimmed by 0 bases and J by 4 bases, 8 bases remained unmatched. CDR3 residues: CASSQDLRTSGPDTQYF. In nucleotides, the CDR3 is TGCGCCAGCAGCCAAGATCTGAGAACTAGCGGGCCAGATACGCAGTATTTT.

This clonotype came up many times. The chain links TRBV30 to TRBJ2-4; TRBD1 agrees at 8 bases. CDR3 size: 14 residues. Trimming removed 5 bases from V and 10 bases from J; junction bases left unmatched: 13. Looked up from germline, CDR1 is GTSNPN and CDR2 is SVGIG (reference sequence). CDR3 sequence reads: CAWGRAGQGEIQYF. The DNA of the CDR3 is TGTGCCTGGGGAAGGGCAGGACAGGGTGAGATTCAGTACTTC.

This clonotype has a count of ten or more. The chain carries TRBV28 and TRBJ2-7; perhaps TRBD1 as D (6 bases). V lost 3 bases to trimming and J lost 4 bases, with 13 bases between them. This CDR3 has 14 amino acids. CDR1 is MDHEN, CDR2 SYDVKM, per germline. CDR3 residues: CASSFSDSGYEQYF. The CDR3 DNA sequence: TGTGCCAGCAGTTTCTCGGACAGTGGATACGAGCAGTACTTC.

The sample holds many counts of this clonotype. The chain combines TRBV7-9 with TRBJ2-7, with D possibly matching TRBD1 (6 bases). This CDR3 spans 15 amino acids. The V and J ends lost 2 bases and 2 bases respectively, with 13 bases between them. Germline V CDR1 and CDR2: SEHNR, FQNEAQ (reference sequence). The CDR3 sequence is CASSLSTPGAYEQYF. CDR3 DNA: TGTGCCAGCAGCTTAAGTACCCCAGGGGCCTACGAGCAGTACTTC.

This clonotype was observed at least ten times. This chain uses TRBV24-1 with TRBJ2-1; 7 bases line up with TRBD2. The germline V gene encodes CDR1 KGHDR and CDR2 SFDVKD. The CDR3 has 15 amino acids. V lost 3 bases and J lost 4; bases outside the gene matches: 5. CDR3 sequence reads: CATSDLVAGYNEQFF. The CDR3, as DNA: TGTGCCACCAGTGATCTAGTAGCGGGTTACAATGAGCAGTTCTTC.

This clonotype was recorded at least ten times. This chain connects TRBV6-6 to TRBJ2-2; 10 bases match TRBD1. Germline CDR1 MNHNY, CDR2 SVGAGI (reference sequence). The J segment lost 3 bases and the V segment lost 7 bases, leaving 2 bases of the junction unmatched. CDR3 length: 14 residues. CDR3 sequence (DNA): TGTGCCAGCACGGACAGGGGGTACACCGGGGAGCTGTTTTTT. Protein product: CASTDRGYTGELFF.

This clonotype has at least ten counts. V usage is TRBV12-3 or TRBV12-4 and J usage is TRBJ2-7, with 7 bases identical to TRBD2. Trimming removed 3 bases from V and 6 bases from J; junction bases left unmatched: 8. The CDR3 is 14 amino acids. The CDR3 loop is CASSFSGSSSEQYF. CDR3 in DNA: TGTGCCAGCAGTTTTAGCGGGTCCTCTTCCGAGCAGTACTTC.

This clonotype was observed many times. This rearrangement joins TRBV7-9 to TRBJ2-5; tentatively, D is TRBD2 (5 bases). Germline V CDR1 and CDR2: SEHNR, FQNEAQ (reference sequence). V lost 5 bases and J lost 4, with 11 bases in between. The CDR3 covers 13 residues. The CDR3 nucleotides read TGTGCCAGCAGCCCCAGAGGGCCAGAGACCCAGTACTTC. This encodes CASSPRGPETQYF.

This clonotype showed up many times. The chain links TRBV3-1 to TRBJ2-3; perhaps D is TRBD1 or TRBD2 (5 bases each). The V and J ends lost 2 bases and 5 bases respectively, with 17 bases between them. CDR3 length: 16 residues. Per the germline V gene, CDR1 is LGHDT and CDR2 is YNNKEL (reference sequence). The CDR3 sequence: CASSQMKGSRGDTQYF. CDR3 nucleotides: TGTGCCAGCAGCCAAATGAAGGGGAGTCGGGGAGATACGCAGTATTTT.

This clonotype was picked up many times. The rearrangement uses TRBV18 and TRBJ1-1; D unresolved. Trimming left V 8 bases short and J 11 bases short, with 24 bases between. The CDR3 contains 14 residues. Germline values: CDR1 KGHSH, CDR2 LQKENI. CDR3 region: CASLTRPNTDGAFF. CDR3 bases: TGTGCCAGCCTCACCCGCCCGAACACCGACGGGGCTTTCTTT. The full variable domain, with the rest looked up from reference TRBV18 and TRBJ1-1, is NAGVMQNPRHLVRRRGQEARLRCSPMKGHSHVYWYRQLPEEGLKFMVYLQKENIIDESGMPKERFSAEFPKEGPSILRIQQVVRGDSAAYFCASLTRPNTDGAFFGQGTRLTVV.

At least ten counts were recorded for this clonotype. Here the CDR3 reads CASSFAGLGNQPQHF. As DNA, the CDR3 is TGTGCCAGCAGCTTTGCGGGCCTAGGTAATCAGCCCCAGCATTTT. The gene calls are TRBV7-2 and TRBJ1-5; D gene ambiguous. Germline V gene sequence: CDR1 SGHTA, CDR2 FQGNSA. V dropped 3 bases and J dropped 4 bases, with 13 bases sitting between them. The CDR3 sequence is 15 residues long. Drawing the rest from reference TRBV7-2 and TRBJ1-5, the complete variable domain is GAGVSQSPSNKVTEKGKDVELRCDPISGHTALYWYRQSLGQGLEFLIYFQGNSAPDKSGLPSDRFSAERTGGSVSTLTIQRTQQEDSAVYLCASSFAGLGNQPQHFGDGTRLSIL.

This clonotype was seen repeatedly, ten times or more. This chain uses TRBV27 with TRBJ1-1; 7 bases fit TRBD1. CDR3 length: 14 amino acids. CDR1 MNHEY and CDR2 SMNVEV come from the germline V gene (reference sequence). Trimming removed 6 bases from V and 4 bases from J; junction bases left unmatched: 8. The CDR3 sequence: CASRARGHFTEAFF. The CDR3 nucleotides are TGTGCCAGCAGGGCAAGGGGGCATTTCACTGAAGCTTTCTTT.

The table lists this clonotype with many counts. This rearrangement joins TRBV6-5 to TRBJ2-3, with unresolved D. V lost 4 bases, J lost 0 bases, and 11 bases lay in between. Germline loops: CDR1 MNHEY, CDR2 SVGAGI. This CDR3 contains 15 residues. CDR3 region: CASSLLLASTDTQYF. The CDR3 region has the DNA TGTGCCAGCAGTTTACTACTGGCCAGCACAGATACGCAGTATTTT.

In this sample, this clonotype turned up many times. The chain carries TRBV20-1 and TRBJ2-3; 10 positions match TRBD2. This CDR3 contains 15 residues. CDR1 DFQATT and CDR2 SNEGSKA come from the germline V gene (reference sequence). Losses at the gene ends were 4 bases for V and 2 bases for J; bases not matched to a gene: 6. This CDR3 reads CSAIVAGGLTDTQYF. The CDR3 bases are TGCAGTGCTATTGTAGCGGGAGGACTCACAGATACGCAGTATTTT.

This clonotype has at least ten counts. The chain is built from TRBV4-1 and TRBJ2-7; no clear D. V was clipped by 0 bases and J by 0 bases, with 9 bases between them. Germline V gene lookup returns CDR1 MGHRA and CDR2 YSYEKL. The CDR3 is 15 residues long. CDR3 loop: CASSQEGLVSYEQYF. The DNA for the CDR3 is TGCGCCAGCAGCCAAGAAGGGCTCGTCTCCTACGAGCAGTACTTC.

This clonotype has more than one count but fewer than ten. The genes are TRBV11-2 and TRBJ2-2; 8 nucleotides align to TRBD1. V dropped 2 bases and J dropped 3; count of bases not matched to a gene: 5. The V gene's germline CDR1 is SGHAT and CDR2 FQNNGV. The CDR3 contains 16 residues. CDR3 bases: TGTGCCAGCAGCTTATTCCGGACAGGGTACACCGGGGAGCTGTTTTTT. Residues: CASSLFRTGYTGELFF.

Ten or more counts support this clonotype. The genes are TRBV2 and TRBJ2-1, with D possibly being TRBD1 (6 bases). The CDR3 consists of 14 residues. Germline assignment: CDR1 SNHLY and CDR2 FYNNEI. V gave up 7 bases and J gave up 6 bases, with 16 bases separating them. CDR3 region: CASNPGHPPNEQFF. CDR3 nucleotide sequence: TGTGCCAGCAATCCGGGACACCCCCCCAATGAGCAGTTCTTC.

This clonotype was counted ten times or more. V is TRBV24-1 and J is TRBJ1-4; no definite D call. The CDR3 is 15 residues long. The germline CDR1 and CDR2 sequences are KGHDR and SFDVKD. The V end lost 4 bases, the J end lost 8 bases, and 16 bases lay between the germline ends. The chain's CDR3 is CATSDPRAGGEKLFF. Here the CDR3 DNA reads TGTGCCACCAGTGACCCCCGGGCCGGAGGGGAAAAACTGTTTTTT.

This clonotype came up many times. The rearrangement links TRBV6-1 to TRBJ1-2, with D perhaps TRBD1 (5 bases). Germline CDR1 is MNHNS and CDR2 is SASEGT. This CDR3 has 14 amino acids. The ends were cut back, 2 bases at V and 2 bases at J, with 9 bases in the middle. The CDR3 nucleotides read TGTGCCAGCAGTGAACGGGCAGGGAACTATGGCTACACCTTC. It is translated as CASSERAGNYGYTF.

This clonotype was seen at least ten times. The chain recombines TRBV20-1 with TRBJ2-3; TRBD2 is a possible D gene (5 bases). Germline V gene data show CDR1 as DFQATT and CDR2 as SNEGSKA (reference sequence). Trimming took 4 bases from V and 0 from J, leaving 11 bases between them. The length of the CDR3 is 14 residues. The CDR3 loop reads CSATEASSTDTQYF. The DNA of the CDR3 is TGCAGTGCTACCGAGGCTAGCAGCACAGATACGCAGTATTTT.

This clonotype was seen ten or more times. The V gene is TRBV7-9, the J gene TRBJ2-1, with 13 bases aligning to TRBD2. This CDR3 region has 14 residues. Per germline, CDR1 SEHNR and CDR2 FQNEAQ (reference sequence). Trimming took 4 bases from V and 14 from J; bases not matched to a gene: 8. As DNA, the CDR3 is TGTGCCAGCAGCTCGGGACTAGCGGGGTCTGTAGAGTTCTTC. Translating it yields CASSSGLAGSVEFF.